This T cell receptor (beta chain) was identified during a study of cytotoxic CD8 clonotypes in ibrutinib-treated CLL. Study overall: Response samples followed a median about twelve months of treatment, range 6 to 36.

The data were produced by immunoSEQ multiplex PCR, yet TCRdb's version contains in-frame clones alone and is incomplete. This repertoire shows 11,000 to 15,000 clones, 64% found once; its top ten account for roughly 40%. Study conclusions and caveats: At ibrutinib response, clonality increased, and at progression it declined back toward baseline.

With respect to this clone: Its cognate antigen is unknown.

The CDR3 has 15 residues. Germline V gives CDR1 SGHRS, CDR2 YFSETQ. V dropped 1 base and J dropped 4; count of bases not matched to a gene: 4. V is TRBV5-1 and J is TRBJ2-3; 9 nucleotides line up with TRBD2. This clonotype was obtained from a human donor with chronic lymphocytic leukemia. The sequencing used PBMCs, collected before ibrutinib treatment. The CDR3 DNA reads as TGCGCCAGCAGCTTGAACGGCGGGGGGGCAGATACGCAGTATTTT. It specifies CASSLNGGGADTQYF.